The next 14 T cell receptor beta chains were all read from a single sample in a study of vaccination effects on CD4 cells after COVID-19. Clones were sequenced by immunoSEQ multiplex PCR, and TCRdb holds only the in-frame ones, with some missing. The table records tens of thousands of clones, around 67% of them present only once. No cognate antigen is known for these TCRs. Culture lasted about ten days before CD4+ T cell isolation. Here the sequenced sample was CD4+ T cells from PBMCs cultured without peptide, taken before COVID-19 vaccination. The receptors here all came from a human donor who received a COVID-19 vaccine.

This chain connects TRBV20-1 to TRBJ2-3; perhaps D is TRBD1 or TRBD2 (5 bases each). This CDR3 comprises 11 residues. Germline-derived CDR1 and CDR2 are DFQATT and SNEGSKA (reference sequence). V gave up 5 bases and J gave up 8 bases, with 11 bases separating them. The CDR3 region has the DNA TGCAGTGCTGCAGGGAGTAGTACGCAGTATTTT. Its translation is CSAAGSSTQYF.

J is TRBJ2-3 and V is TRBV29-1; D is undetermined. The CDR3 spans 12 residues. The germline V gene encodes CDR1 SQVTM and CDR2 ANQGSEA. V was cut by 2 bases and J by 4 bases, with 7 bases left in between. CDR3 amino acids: CSVELGPDTQYF. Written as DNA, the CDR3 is TGCAGCGTTGAACTGGGCCCAGATACGCAGTATTTT.

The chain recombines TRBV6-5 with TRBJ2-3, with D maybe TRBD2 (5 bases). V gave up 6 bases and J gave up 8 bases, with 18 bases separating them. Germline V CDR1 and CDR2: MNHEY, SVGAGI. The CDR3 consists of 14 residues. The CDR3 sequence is CASRSGRDSRTQYF. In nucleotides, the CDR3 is TGTGCCAGCAGGTCCGGACGGGATTCTCGTACGCAGTATTTT.

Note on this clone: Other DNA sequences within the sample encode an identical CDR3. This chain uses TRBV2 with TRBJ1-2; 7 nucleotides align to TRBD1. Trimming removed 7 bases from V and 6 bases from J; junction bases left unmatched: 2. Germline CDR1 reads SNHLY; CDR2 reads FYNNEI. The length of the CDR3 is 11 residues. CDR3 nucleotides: TGTGCCAGCAACAGGGGCGATGGCTACACCTTC. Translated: CASNRGDGYTF. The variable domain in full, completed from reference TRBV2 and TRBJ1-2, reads EPEVTQTPSHQVTQMGQEVILRCVPISNHLYFYWYRQILGQKVEFLVSFYNNEISEKSEIFDDQFSVERPDGSNFTLKIRSTKLEDSAMYFCASNRGDGYTFGSGTRLTVV.

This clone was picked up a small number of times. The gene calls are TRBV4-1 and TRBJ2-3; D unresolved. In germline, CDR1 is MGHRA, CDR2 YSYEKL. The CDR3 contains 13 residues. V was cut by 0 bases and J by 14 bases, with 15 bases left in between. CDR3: CASSQDWSSFPYF. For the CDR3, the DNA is TGCGCCAGCAGCCAAGATTGGTCCAGTTTTCCGTATTTT.

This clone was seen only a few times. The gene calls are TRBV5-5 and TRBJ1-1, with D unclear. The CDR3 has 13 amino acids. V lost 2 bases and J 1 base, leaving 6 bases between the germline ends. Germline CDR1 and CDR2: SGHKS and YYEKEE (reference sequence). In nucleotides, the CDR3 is TGTGCCAGCAGCTTTGGGCGGAACACTGAAGCTTTCTTT. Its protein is CASSFGRNTEAFF.

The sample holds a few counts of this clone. The CDR3 is CASSRTGSANTEAFF. CDR3 sequence (DNA): TGTGCCAGCAGTAGAACAGGGTCGGCTAACACTGAAGCTTTCTTT. The V and J genes are TRBV6-6 and TRBJ1-1; the D gene is possibly TRBD1 (6 bases). Germline CDR1 and CDR2: MNHNY and SVGAGI (reference sequence). The CDR3 is made up of 15 amino acids. Trimming left V 5 bases short and J 2 bases short, with 15 bases between.

CDR3 in amino acids: CASSQWESGMHEQFF. CDR3 nucleotide sequence: TGCGCCAGCAGCCAATGGGAGTCAGGGATGCATGAGCAGTTCTTC. The chain joins TRBV5-1 to TRBJ2-1; TRBD1 or TRBD2 may be the D gene (5 bases each). The CDR3 sequence is 15 residues long. The germline V and J ends were trimmed by 4 bases and 8 bases, with 19 bases remaining between them. Germline CDR1 and CDR2: SGHRS and YFSETQ.

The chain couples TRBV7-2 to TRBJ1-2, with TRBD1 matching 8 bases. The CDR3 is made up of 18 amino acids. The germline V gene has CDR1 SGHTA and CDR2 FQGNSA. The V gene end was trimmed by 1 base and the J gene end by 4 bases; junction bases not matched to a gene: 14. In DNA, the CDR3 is TGTGCCAGCAGCTTAGGCCCACCGGGACAGGCACGCACCTATGGCTACACCTTC. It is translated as CASSLGPPGQARTYGYTF.

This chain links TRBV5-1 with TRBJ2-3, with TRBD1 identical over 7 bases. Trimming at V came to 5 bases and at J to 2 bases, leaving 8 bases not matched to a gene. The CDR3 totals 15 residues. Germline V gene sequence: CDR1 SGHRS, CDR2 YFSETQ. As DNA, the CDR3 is TGCGCCAGCAGATCCCGGACAGGTCTCACAGATACGCAGTATTTT. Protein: CASRSRTGLTDTQYF.

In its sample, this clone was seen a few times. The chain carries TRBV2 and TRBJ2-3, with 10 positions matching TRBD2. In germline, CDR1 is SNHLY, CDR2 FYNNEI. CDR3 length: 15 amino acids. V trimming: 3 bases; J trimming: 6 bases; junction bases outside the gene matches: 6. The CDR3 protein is CASSEASGRSDTQYF. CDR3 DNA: TGTGCCAGCAGTGAGGCTAGCGGGAGATCCGATACGCAGTATTTT.

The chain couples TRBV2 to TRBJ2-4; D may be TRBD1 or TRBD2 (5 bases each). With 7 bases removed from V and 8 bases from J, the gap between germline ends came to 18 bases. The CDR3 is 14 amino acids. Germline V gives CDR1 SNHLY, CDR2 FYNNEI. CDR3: CASKMGRGLDIQYF. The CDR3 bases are TGTGCCAGCAAGATGGGGCGCGGGCTGGACATTCAGTACTTC.

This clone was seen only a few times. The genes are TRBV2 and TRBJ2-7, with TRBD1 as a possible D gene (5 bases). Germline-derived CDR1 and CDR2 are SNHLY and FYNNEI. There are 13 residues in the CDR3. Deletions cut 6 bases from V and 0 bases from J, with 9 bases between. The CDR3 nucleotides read TGTGCCAGCAGGGTCGACAGCTCCTACGAGCAGTACTTC. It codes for CASRVDSSYEQYF.

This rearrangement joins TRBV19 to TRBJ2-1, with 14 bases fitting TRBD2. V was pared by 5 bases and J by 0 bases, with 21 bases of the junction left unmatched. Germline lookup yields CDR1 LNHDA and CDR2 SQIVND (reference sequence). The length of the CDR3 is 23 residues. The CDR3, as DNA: TGTGCCAGTAGTCGGCCGGGACTAGCGGGAGTAGGATGGAAGACGCACTCCTACAATGAGCAGTTCTTC. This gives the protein CASSRPGLAGVGWKTHSYNEQFF.